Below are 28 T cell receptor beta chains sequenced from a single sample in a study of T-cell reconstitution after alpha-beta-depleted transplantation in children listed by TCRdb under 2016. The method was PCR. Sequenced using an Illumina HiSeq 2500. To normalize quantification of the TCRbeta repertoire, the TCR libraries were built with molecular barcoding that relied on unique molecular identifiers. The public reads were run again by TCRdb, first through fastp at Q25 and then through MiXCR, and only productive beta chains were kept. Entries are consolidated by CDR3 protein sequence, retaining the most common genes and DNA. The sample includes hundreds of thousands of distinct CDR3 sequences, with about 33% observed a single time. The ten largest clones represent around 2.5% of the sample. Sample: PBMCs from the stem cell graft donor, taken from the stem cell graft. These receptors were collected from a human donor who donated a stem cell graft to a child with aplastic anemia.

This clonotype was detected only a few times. DNA of the CDR3: TGTGCCAGCCGAGACAGTCGACAGGGCGTGCAGTATTTT. This sequence encodes CASRDSRQGVQYF. This chain uses TRBV18 with TRBJ2-3; 7 bases align to TRBD1. CDR1 is KGHSH and CDR2 is LQKENI in the germline V gene. The CDR3 runs to 13 residues. Trimming removed 8 bases from V and 11 bases from J; junction bases left unmatched: 13. Full variable domain (missing parts from reference TRBV18 and TRBJ2-3): NAGVMQNPRHLVRRRGQEARLRCSPMKGHSHVYWYRQLPEEGLKFMVYLQKENIIDESGMPKERFSAEFPKEGPSILRIQQVVRGDSAAYFCASRDSRQGVQYFGPGTRLTVL.

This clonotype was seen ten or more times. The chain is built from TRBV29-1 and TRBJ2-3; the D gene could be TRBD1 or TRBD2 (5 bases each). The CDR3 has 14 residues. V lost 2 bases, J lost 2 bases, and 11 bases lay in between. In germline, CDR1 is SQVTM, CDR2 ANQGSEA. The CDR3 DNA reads TGCAGCGTTGAACGGGACCGATACACAGATACGCAGTATTTT. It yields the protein CSVERDRYTDTQYF.

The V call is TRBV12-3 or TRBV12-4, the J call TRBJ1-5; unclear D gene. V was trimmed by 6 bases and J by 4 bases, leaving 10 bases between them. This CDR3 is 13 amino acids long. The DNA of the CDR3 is TGTGCCAGCAGACCCATGGAGAATCAGCCCCAGCATTTT. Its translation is CASRPMENQPQHF.

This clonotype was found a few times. The CDR3 coding sequence is TGTGCCACCAGCCTGGACCAGAATTCACCCCTCCACTTT. It codes for CATSLDQNSPLHF. This chain uses TRBV15 with TRBJ1-6; D is undetermined. Trimming took off 5 bases at V and 7 bases at J, with 9 bases between the two ends. This CDR3 spans 13 amino acids. Germline V gene lookup returns CDR1 LNHNV and CDR2 YYDKDF (reference sequence).

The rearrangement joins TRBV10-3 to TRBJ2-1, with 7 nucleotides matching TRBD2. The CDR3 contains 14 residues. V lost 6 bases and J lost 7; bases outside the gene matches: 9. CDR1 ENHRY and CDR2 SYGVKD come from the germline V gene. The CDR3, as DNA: TGTGCCATCAGCTTTACGGCGGGAGAAAATGAGCAGTTCTTC. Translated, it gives CAISFTAGENEQFF.

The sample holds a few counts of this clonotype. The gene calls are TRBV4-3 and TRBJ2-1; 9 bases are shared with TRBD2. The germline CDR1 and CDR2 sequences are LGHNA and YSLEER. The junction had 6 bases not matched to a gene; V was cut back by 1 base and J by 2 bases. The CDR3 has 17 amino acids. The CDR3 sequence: CASSQVIAGEAYNEQFF. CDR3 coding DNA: TGCGCCAGCAGCCAAGTTATAGCGGGAGAGGCCTACAATGAGCAGTTCTTC.

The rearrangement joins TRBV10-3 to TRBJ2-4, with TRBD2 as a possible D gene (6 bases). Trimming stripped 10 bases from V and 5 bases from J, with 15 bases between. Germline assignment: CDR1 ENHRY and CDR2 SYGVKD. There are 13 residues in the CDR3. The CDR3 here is CATNSGLENIQYF. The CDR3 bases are TGTGCCACCAATAGCGGACTGGAAAACATTCAGTACTTC.

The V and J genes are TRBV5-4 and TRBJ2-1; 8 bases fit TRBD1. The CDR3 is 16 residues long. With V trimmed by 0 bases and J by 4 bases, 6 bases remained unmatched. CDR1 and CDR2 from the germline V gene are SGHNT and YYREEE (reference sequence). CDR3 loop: CASSLEAGGTYNEQFF. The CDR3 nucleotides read TGTGCCAGCAGCTTGGAGGCAGGGGGCACGTACAATGAGCAGTTCTTC.

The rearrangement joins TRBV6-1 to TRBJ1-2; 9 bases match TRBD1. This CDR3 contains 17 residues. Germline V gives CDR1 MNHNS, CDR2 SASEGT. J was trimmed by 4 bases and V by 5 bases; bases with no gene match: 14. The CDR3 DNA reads TGTGCCAGCAGTCGGGGTCCCGGGACAGGGCTTTTCTATGGCTACACCTTC. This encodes CASSRGPGTGLFYGYTF.

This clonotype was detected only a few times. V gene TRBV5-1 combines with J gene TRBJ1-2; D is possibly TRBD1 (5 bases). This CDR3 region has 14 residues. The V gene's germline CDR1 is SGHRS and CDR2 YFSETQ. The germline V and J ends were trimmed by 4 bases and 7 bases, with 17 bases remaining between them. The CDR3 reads CASSSAGGEGGYTF. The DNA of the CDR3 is TGCGCCAGCAGCAGCGCGGGGGGAGAGGGTGGCTACACCTTC.

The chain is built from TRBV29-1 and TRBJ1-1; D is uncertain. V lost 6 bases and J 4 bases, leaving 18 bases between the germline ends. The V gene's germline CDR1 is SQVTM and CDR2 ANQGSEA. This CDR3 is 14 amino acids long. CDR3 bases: TGCAGCGTGACCCCGGGTCGGGCGGGCACTGAAGCTTTCTTT. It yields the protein CSVTPGRAGTEAFF.

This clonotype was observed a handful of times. In DNA, the CDR3 is TGTGCCAGCAGCCACCCTGGACTAGCGGTCTCCTACAATGAGCAGTTCTTC. Protein sequence: CASSHPGLAVSYNEQFF. This rearrangement joins TRBV14 to TRBJ2-1; 10 positions agree with TRBD2. CDR1 and CDR2 from the germline V gene are SGHDN and FVKESK. The CDR3 length is 17 residues. The trim removed 3 bases at V and 0 bases at J, leaving 5 bases unmatched.

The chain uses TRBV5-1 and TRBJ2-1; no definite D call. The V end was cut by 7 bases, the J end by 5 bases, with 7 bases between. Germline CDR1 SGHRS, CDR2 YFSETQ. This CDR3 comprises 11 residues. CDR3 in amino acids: CASSEDNEQFF. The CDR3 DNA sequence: TGCGCCAGCTCAGAGGACAATGAGCAGTTCTTC. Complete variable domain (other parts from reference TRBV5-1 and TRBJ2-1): KAGVTQTPRYLIKTRGQQVTLSCSPISGHRSVSWYQQTPGQGLQFLFEYFSETQRNKGNFPGRFSGRQFSNSRSEMNVSTLELGDSALYLCASSEDNEQFFGPGTRLTVL.

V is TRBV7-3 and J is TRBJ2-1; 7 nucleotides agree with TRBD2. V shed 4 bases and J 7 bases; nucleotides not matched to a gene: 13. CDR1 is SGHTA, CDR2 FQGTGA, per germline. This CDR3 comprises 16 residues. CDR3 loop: CASSSRVGSGINEQFF. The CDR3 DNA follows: TGTGCCAGCAGCTCCCGTGTGGGAAGCGGGATTAATGAGCAGTTCTTC. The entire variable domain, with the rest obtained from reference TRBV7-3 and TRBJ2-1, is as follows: GAGVSQTPSNKVTEKGKYVELRCDPISGHTALYWYRQSLGQGPEFLIYFQGTGAADDSGLPNDRFFAVRPEGSVSTLKIQRTERGDSAVYLCASSSRVGSGINEQFFGPGTRLTVL.

The CDR3 nucleotides are TGTGCCAGCTCTAGCCCTACCATTAACACTGAAGCTTTCTTT. It is translated as CASSSPTINTEAFF. The J gene is TRBJ1-1, the V gene TRBV18; D call uncertain. The CDR3 runs 14 residues. V gave up 6 bases and J gave up 2 bases, with 13 bases separating them. The germline gives CDR1 KGHSH, CDR2 LQKENI.

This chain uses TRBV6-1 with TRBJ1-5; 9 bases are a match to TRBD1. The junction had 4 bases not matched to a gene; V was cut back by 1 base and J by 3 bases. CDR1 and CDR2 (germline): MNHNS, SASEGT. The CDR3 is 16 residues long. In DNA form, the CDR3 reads TGTGCCAGCAGTGAAGGGGGACAGGGCCACAATCAGCCCCAGCATTTT. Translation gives CASSEGGQGHNQPQHF.

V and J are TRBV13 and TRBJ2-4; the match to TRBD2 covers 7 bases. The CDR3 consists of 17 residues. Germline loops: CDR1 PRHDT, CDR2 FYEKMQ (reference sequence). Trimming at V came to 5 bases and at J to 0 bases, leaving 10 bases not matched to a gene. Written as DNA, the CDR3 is TGTGCCAGCAGCCCGTTCGCGGGAGAGGTAGCCAAAAACATTCAGTACTTC. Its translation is CASSPFAGEVAKNIQYF.

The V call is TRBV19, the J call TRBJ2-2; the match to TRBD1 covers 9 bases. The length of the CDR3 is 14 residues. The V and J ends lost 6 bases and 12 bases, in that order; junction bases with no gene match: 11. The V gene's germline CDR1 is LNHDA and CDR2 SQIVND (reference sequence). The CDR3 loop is CASSQGEGTGKLFF. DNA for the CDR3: TGTGCCAGTAGCCAAGGGGAAGGGACAGGGAAGCTGTTTTTT.

The CDR3 DNA is TGTGCCAGCAGCATTGGACTAGCGGGAGGGTCCCACGAGCAGTACTTC. It encodes CASSIGLAGGSHEQYF. V and J are TRBV7-6 and TRBJ2-7; TRBD2 matches 15 bases. There are 16 residues in the CDR3. Germline V gene sequence: CDR1 SGHVS, CDR2 FNYEAQ. J lost 5 bases, V lost 5 bases, and 7 bases had no gene match.

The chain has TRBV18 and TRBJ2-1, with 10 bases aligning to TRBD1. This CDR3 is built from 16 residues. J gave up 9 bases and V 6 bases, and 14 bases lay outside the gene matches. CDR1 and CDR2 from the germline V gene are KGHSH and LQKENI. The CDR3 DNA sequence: TGTGCCAGCTCCCTGGGACAGGGGAAGGCCGCCGGTGAGCAGTTCTTC. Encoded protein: CASSLGQGKAAGEQFF.

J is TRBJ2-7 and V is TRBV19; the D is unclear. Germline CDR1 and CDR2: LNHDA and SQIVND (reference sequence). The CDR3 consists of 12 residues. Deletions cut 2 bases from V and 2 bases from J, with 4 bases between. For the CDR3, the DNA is TGTGCCAGTAGTATAAGCCCCTACGAGCAGTACTTC. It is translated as CASSISPYEQYF.

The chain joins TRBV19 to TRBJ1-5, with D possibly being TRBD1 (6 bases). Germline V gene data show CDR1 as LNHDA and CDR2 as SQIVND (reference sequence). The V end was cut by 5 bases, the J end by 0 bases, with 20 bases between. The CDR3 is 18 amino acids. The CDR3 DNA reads TGTGCCAGTAGTCGATCGGGACAAAACCCCTATAGCAATCAGCCCCAGCATTTT. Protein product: CASSRSGQNPYSNQPQHF.

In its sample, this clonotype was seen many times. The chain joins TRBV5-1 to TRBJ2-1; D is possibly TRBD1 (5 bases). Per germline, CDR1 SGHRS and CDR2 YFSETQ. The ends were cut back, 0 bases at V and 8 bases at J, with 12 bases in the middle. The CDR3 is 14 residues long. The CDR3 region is CASSLDAGPYEQFF. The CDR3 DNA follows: TGCGCCAGCAGCTTGGATGCAGGGCCCTATGAGCAGTTCTTC.

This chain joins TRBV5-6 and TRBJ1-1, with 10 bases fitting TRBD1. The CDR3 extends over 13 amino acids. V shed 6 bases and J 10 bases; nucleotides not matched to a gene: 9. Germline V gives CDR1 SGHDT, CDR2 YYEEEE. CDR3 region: CASTLGTGVGAFF. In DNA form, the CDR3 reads TGTGCCAGCACCCTGGGGACAGGGGTTGGAGCTTTCTTT. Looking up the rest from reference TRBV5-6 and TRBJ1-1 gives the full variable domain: DAGVTQSPTHLIKTRGQQVTLRCSPKSGHDTVSWYQQALGQGPQFIFQYYEEEERQRGNFPDRFSGHQFPNYSSELNVNALLLGDSALYLCASTLGTGVGAFFGQGTRLTVV.

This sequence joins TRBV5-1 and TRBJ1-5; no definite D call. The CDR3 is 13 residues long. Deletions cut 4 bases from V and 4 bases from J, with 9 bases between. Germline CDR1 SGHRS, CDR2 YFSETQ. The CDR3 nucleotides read TGCGCCAGCAGCAAAGAAGGAAATCAGCCCCAGCATTTT. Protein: CASSKEGNQPQHF.

The CDR3 here is CASSLFPTSWGNEQFF. The CDR3 DNA reads TGCGCCAGCAGCTTGTTCCCGACTAGCTGGGGCAATGAGCAGTTCTTC. The chain uses TRBV5-1 and TRBJ2-1; TRBD2 matches at 7 bases. Germline lookup yields CDR1 SGHRS and CDR2 YFSETQ. J lost 6 bases, V lost 1 base, and 10 bases had no gene match. The CDR3 consists of 16 residues.

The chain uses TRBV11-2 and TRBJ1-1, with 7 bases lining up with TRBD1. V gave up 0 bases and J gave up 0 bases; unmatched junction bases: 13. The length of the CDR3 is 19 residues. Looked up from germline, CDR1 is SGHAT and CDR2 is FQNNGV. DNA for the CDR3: TGTGCCAGCAGCTTAGACCCTACGGCCAGGGGGTTCATGAACACTGAAGCTTTCTTT. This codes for CASSLDPTARGFMNTEAFF.

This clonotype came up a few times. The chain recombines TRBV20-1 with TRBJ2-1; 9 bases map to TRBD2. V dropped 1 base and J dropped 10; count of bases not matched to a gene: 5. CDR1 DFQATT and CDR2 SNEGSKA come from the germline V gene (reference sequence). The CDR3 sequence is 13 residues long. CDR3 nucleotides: TGCAGTGCTAGAGTGCGGGAGGGCGGGGAGCAGTTCTTC. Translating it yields CSARVREGGEQFF.